These T cell receptor beta chains were read from a single sample in a study of blood T cell repertoires in COVID-19. The protocol was immunoSEQ multiplex PCR, while the TCRdb copy is restricted to in-frame clones and leaves out a portion. The table includes over 65,000 clones, roughly 90% detected once. Sequenced sample: peripheral blood. These receptors came from a man aged 50 to 59 with active COVID-19. Both conserved end residues are part of each CDR3. The order of the fields is J gene, clone size, V gene, D gene, CDR3 protein, CDR3 DNA. D genes are given only for firm matches. Rows may omit the clone size; those that give it use once, few, many or a size class.

J gene: TRBJ2-7; clone size: -; V gene: TRBV7-8; D gene: TRBD1; CDR3 protein: CASSPTRGSEQYF; CDR3 DNA: TGTGCCAGCAGCCCCACCAGGGGGTCCGAGCAGTACTTC
J gene: TRBJ1-4; clone size: -; V gene: TRBV5-1; D gene: TRBD1; CDR3 protein: CASSSPRWDSVKDGHNEKLFF; CDR3 DNA: TGCGCCAGCAGCTCGCCTCGTTGGGACAGTGTAAAAGACGGCCATAATGAAAAACTGTTTTTT
J gene: TRBJ2-1; clone size: -; V gene: TRBV24-1; D gene: -; CDR3 protein: CATSDFPSFAEQFF; CDR3 DNA: TGTGCCACCAGTGATTTTCCTAGTTTCGCTGAGCAGTTCTTC
J gene: TRBJ1-3; clone size: -; V gene: TRBV4-1; D gene: TRBD1; CDR3 protein: CASSFDRGTGNTIYF; CDR3 DNA: TGCGCCAGCAGTTTCGACAGGGGGACTGGAAACACCATATATTTT
J gene: TRBJ1-6; clone size: once; V gene: TRBV12-5; D gene: -; CDR3 protein: CASGLVPGTRWDSPLHF; CDR3 DNA: TGTGCTAGTGGTTTGGTTCCCGGGACTCGATGGGATTCACCCCTCCACTTT
J gene: TRBJ2-4; clone size: -; V gene: TRBV18; D gene: TRBD2; CDR3 protein: CASSPTSGRGNIQYF; CDR3 DNA: TGTGCCAGCTCACCAACTAGCGGGAGGGGAAACATTCAGTACTTC
J gene: TRBJ2-3; clone size: -; V gene: TRBV7-9; D gene: -; CDR3 protein: CASSPKGPDTQYF; CDR3 DNA: TGTGCCAGCAGCCCTAAGGGGCCAGATACGCAGTATTTT
J gene: TRBJ1-1; clone size: few; V gene: TRBV6-5; D gene: -; CDR3 protein: CASSYPGWTEAFF; CDR3 DNA: TGTGCCAGCAGTTACCCAGGGTGGACTGAAGCTTTCTTT
J gene: TRBJ1-1; clone size: -; V gene: TRBV5-1; D gene: TRBD1; CDR3 protein: CASSPTPGQGQTEAFF; CDR3 DNA: TGCGCCAGCAGCCCGACTCCGGGACAGGGACAAACTGAAGCTTTCTTT
J gene: TRBJ1-1; clone size: once; V gene: TRBV5-1; D gene: TRBD1; CDR3 protein: CASSLEGTGVEAFF; CDR3 DNA: TGCGCCAGCAGCTTGGAAGGGACAGGGGTTGAAGCTTTCTTT
J gene: TRBJ1-5; clone size: -; V gene: TRBV28; D gene: TRBD1; CDR3 protein: CASSSARQGTTKPQHF; CDR3 DNA: TGTGCCAGCAGCTCCGCCCGACAGGGAACAACTAAGCCCCAGCATTTT
J gene: TRBJ1-5; clone size: -; V gene: TRBV28; D gene: -; CDR3 protein: CASSPPRRSQPQHF; CDR3 DNA: TGTGCCAGCAGTCCCCCCCGGCGGAGCCAGCCCCAGCATTTT
J gene: TRBJ2-3; clone size: -; V gene: TRBV3-1/TRBV3-2; D gene: -; CDR3 protein: CASSQVLALTDTQYF; CDR3 DNA: TGTGCCAGCAGCCAAGTTCTAGCCTTGACAGATACGCAGTATTTT
J gene: TRBJ2-3; clone size: -; V gene: TRBV13; D gene: TRBD1; CDR3 protein: CASSFPPDRERTDTQYF; CDR3 DNA: TGTGCCAGCAGCTTCCCCCCGGACAGGGAACGCACAGATACGCAGTATTTT
J gene: TRBJ1-2; clone size: -; V gene: TRBV9; D gene: -; CDR3 protein: CASSPSEVPYGYTF; CDR3 DNA: TGTGCCAGCAGCCCTAGTGAGGTCCCCTATGGCTACACCTTC
J gene: TRBJ1-5; clone size: -; V gene: TRBV27; D gene: TRBD1; CDR3 protein: CASSLTGQGDLGQPQHF; CDR3 DNA: TGTGCCAGCAGTTTGACGGGACAGGGTGATTTAGGGCAGCCCCAGCATTTT
J gene: TRBJ2-7; clone size: once; V gene: TRBV5-1; D gene: TRBD2; CDR3 protein: CASSLAGGREQYF; CDR3 DNA: TGCGCCAGCAGCTTAGCGGGAGGGCGCGAGCAGTACTTC
J gene: TRBJ2-1; clone size: -; V gene: TRBV27; D gene: TRBD2; CDR3 protein: CASSFVLAGVSEQFF; CDR3 DNA: TGTGCCAGCAGTTTTGTATTAGCGGGAGTGAGTGAGCAGTTCTTC
J gene: TRBJ2-2; clone size: -; V gene: TRBV19; D gene: -; CDR3 protein: CASSIVGRNTGELFF; CDR3 DNA: TGTGCCAGTAGTATTGTCGGGAGGAACACCGGGGAGCTGTTTTTT
J gene: TRBJ1-1; clone size: -; V gene: TRBV10-3; D gene: -; CDR3 protein: CAISDGGQENTEAFF; CDR3 DNA: TGTGCCATCAGTGATGGCGGGCAGGAAAACACTGAAGCTTTCTTT
J gene: TRBJ2-7; clone size: -; V gene: TRBV2; D gene: -; CDR3 protein: CASSEARQVTYEQYF; CDR3 DNA: TGTGCCAGCAGTGAAGCCCGACAGGTCACCTACGAGCAGTACTTC
J gene: TRBJ1-5; clone size: once; V gene: TRBV2; D gene: TRBD1; CDR3 protein: CASTINRGNQPQHF; CDR3 DNA: TGTGCCAGCACCATAAACAGGGGGAATCAGCCCCAGCATTTT
J gene: TRBJ2-7; clone size: -; V gene: TRBV6-5; D gene: -; CDR3 protein: CASSYSVSGPYEQYF; CDR3 DNA: TGTGCCAGCAGTTACTCGGTTAGCGGACCCTACGAGCAGTACTTC
J gene: TRBJ1-1; clone size: -; V gene: TRBV4-1; D gene: -; CDR3 protein: CASSQEPGSRAFF; CDR3 DNA: TGCGCCAGCAGCCAAGAGCCGGGGAGTAGGGCTTTCTTT
J gene: TRBJ2-3; clone size: -; V gene: TRBV5-4; D gene: TRBD2; CDR3 protein: CASSSPLAGGGADTQYF; CDR3 DNA: TGTGCCAGCAGCTCTCCATTAGCGGGGGGCGGGGCAGATACGCAGTATTTT
J gene: TRBJ2-1; clone size: once; V gene: TRBV25-1; D gene: TRBD2; CDR3 protein: CASSSLLTSGGTYNEQFF; CDR3 DNA: TGTGCCAGCAGCTCGCTCCTGACTAGCGGGGGAACCTACAATGAGCAGTTCTTC
J gene: TRBJ2-4; clone size: -; V gene: TRBV28; D gene: TRBD1; CDR3 protein: CASSFGTGGLVAKNIQYF; CDR3 DNA: TGTGCCAGCAGTTTCGGGACAGGGGGCTTAGTAGCCAAAAACATTCAGTACTTC
J gene: TRBJ2-2; clone size: -; V gene: TRBV7-8; D gene: TRBD2; CDR3 protein: CASSLAPGTSGPHTGELFF; CDR3 DNA: TGTGCCAGCAGCTTAGCCCCCGGGACTAGCGGTCCCCACACCGGGGAGCTGTTTTTT
J gene: TRBJ1-6; clone size: few; V gene: TRBV18; D gene: -; CDR3 protein: CASSSDQGPLHF; CDR3 DNA: TGTGCCAGCTCCTCGGACCAGGGTCCCCTCCACTTT
J gene: TRBJ2-7; clone size: -; V gene: TRBV21-1; D gene: -; CDR3 protein: CASRKGAGEQYF; CDR3 DNA: TGTGCCAGCCGCAAAGGGGCCGGCGAGCAGTACTTC